This T cell receptor (beta chain) was observed in a study of radiotherapy plus CTLA-4 blockade in lung cancer. About the study: Overall, around 18% of patients showed an objective response, while approximately 30% attained disease control.

Each patient with chemo-refractory metastatic non-small-cell lung cancer was treated with focal radiation plus CTLA-4 blockade using ipilimumab. This clone was recorded a few times. Its antigen is as yet unknown. The protocol was immunoSEQ multiplex PCR, while the TCRdb copy is restricted to in-frame clones and leaves out a portion. The data contain some 80,000 clones, about four fifths of them seen just once; the ten biggest clones take up over 20%. Study conclusions and caveats: Per reports, early blood T cell clone dynamics, plus interferon-beta, forecast response most strongly. In blood, TCR clones derived from the tumor expanded after radiotherapy plus ipilimumab.

The clonotype comes from a human donor with non-small cell lung cancer whose response to radiotherapy plus ipilimumab could not be evaluated. Some clones in this sample may be carry-over from other donors' samples. The input for sequencing was peripheral blood, taken from a patient treated with radiotherapy plus ipilimumab.

The CDR3 DNA reads TGTGCCAGCAGCGCCCGGGAGGGGAGTGGAAACACCATATATTTT. Amino acid sequence: CASSAREGSGNTIYF. The genes are TRBV9 and TRBJ1-3; TRBD1 is a possible D gene (5 bases). The CDR3 covers 15 residues. V lost 3 bases and J 3 bases, leaving 13 bases between the germline ends. From germline, CDR1 is SGDLS and CDR2 YYNGEE.